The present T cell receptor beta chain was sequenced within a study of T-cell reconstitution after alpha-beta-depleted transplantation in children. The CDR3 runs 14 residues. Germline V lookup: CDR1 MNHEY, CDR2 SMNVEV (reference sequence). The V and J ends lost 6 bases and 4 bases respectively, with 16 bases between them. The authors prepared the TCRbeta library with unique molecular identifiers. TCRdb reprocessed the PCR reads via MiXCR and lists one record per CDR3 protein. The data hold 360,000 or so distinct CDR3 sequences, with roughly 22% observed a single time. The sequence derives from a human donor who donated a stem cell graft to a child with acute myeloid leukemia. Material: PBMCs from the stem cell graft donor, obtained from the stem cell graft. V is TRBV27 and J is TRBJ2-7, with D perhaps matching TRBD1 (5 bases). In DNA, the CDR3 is TGTGCCAGCAGCTTGGGGCCTAGGGGTTACGAGCAGTACTTC. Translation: CASSLGPRGYEQYF.